Listed below are T cell receptor beta chains from one sample, sequenced in a study of blood T cell repertoires in COVID-19. Clones were sequenced by immunoSEQ multiplex PCR, and TCRdb holds only the in-frame ones, with some missing. Among under 80,000 clones listed, approximately 90% were seen once. The specimen sequenced was peripheral blood. The source of these receptors is a man in his 70s with active or convalescent COVID-19. Both conserved end residues are part of each CDR3. Each record gives: CDR3 length, V gene, CDR3 protein.

>14|TRBV7-9
CASSLTGGGEKLFF
>16|TRBV21-1
CASSKGQLAGFAGPFF
>14|TRBV3-1/TRBV3-2
CASSQEGRGTEAFF
>14|TRBV7-9
CASSPGQGFGGYTF
>14|TRBV19
CASSTGRLESPLHF
>14|TRBV6-5
CASSLGTVAGELFF
>14|TRBV14
CASRKGQGSYEQYF
>17|TRBV3-1/TRBV3-2
CASSYRTSGRGEETQYF
>15|TRBV28
CASSPPRRGGYEQYF
>15|TRBV18
CASSPPTGNTDTQYF
>16|TRBV28
CASSPWTGWDTDTQYF
>16|TRBV7-9
CASSFPRQGVNNEQFF
>13|TRBV10-3
CATGRGASTEAFF